Below, one T cell receptor beta chain is given with its context. Its antigen is not identified. CDR1 is DFQATT, CDR2 SNEGSKA, per germline (reference sequence). V dropped 1 base and J dropped 4; count of bases not matched to a gene: 7. The CDR3 runs to 15 residues. Drawing of peripheral blood yielded about 9.8 milliliters from each donor. The sample comes from a study of blood T cells in healthy people across ages. It was with a sample-barcoded 5' primer and a J-beta primer mix that a second PCR of roughly 7 to 12 cycles was run. Researchers report that a template-switch adaptor with 12 random nucleotides tagged each cDNA molecule. TCRdb used MiXCR to reprocess the 5' RACE reads, holding one entry per CDR3 protein. In the table there are about 2 million distinct CDR3 sequences, about 50% of which are singletons. Broader study findings: Getting older went along with TCR beta diversity per million T cells dropping roughly linearly.

This TCR derives from a woman in her 40s in good health. The rearrangement joins TRBV20-1 to TRBJ2-3; 8 positions agree with TRBD2. Sequencing used blood. The CDR3 nucleotides read TGCAGTGCTAGAGGAGGGACTAGGGGCCCAGATACGCAGTATTTT. It specifies CSARGGTRGPDTQYF.